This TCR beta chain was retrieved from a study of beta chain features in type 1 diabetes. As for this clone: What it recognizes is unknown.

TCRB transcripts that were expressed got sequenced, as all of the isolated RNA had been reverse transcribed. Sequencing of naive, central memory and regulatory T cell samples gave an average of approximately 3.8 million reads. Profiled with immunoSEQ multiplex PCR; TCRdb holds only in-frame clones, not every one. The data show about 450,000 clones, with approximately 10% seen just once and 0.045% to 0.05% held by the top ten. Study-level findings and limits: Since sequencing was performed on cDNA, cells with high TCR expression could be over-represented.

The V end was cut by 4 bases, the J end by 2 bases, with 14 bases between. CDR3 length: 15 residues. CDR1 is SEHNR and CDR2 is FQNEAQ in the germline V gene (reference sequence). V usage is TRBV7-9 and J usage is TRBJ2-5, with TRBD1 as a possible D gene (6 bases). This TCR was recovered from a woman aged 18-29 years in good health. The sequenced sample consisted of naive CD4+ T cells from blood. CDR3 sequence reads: CASSSGAFGQETQYF. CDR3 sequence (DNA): TGTGCCAGCAGCTCAGGGGCTTTCGGGCAAGAGACCCAGTACTTC.